These 13 T cell receptor beta chains came from one sample sequenced in a study of long-term antiretroviral therapy in people with HIV. They ran version v3.0 of the immunoSEQ assay at survey level. Only in-frame clones appear in the TCRdb table, and some are missing; sequencing was by immunoSEQ multiplex PCR. In the table there are roughly 30,000 clones, just under 95% of which are singletons. The sample consisted of unsorted PBMCs, taken 5.3 years after starting antiretroviral therapy. Receptor source: a man aged 50 or older with HIV.

V usage is TRBV13 and J usage is TRBJ2-3; 8 bases match TRBD2. Trimming at V came to 6 bases and at J to 3 bases, leaving 5 bases not matched to a gene. The CDR3 runs to 14 residues. The germline CDR1 and CDR2 sequences are PRHDT and FYEKMQ (reference sequence). Here the CDR3 DNA reads TGTGCCAGCAGGAGCGGGGGAGTTACAGATACGCAGTATTTT. Its translation is CASRSGGVTDTQYF.

This chain joins TRBV10-3 and TRBJ1-5; D remains ambiguous. From germline, CDR1 is ENHRY and CDR2 SYGVKD. CDR3 size: 14 residues. Deletions cut 6 bases from V and 5 bases from J, with 14 bases between. The CDR3, as DNA: TGTGCCATCAGGGAGACGGGGTTGGATCAGCCCCAGCATTTT. Its protein product is CAIRETGLDQPQHF.

This clone was observed a handful of times. The chain employs TRBV21-1 and TRBJ1-2. TRBV21-1 is classified as a pseudogene. CDR3 length: 15 amino acids. CDR3: CASSQIIPREYGYTF. Here the CDR3 DNA reads TGTGCCAGCAGTCAGATAATCCCACGGGAATACGGCTACACCTTC.

The chain links TRBV6-1 to TRBJ2-2; TRBD2 aligns across 11 bases. With 4 bases clipped from V and 0 bases from J, the junction kept 7 bases outside the gene matches. This CDR3 is 18 amino acids long. CDR1 and CDR2 from the germline V gene are MNHNS and SASEGT. In DNA form, the CDR3 reads TGTGCCAGCAGTGTATTTACTAGCGGGGGCGCGAACACCGGGGAGCTGTTTTTT. Protein sequence: CASSVFTSGGANTGELFF.

V and J are TRBV21-1 and TRBJ2-7; no check of the table's D call, TRBD1, against the DNA was made. TRBV21-1 is designated a pseudogene. The CDR3 loop spans 14 amino acids. CDR3 loop: CASSKAATPREQYF. In DNA form, the CDR3 reads TGTGCCAGCAGCAAAGCCGCGACACCCCGCGAGCAGTACTTC.

The gene calls are TRBV7-3 and TRBJ2-1; weak D call: TRBD2 (6 bases). The CDR3 loop spans 13 amino acids. V dropped 4 bases and J dropped 6 bases, with 10 bases sitting between them. The germline CDR1 and CDR2 sequences are SGHTA and FQGTGA. CDR3 nucleotides: TGTGCCAGCAGCTGGGGACTCCTCAATGAGCAGTTCTTC. Translated, it gives CASSWGLLNEQFF.

The rearrangement links TRBV19 to TRBJ1-2; possible D gene TRBD1, 6 bases. CDR3 length: 14 amino acids. Between the trimmed V and J ends, which lost 0 bases and 7 bases, there was a span of 12 bases. CDR1 and CDR2 (germline): LNHDA, SQIVND (reference sequence). The CDR3 DNA is TGTGCCAGTAGTATAGAGCAGGGGTACTCTGGCTACACCTTC. This encodes CASSIEQGYSGYTF.

This rearrangement joins TRBV7-2 to TRBJ2-7; 7 positions match TRBD1. The ends lost 5 bases at V and 3 bases at J; junction bases unmatched: 7. The CDR3 loop spans 14 amino acids. The germline CDR1 and CDR2 sequences are SGHTA and FQGNSA. As DNA, the CDR3 is TGTGCCAGCAGCCGAGACAGGGATGACTACGAGCAGTACTTC. It specifies CASSRDRDDYEQYF.

This chain connects TRBV2 to TRBJ1-2; TRBD1 aligns across 7 bases. The CDR3 contains 15 residues. J lost 3 bases, V lost 7 bases, and 11 bases had no gene match. The V gene's germline CDR1 is SNHLY and CDR2 FYNNEI. Here the CDR3 DNA reads TGTGCCAGCACCCGAGGAACAGGGGCTGACTATGGCTACACCTTC. This encodes CASTRGTGADYGYTF.

The rearrangement joins TRBV5-5 to TRBJ1-5; D not resolved. The CDR3 runs to 11 residues. Germline-derived CDR1 and CDR2 are SGHKS and YYEKEE (reference sequence). Between the trimmed V and J ends, which lost 7 bases and 2 bases, there was a span of 4 bases. CDR3 residues: CASVGNQPQHF. The CDR3 DNA sequence: TGTGCCAGCGTTGGCAATCAGCCCCAGCATTTT.

The rearrangement links TRBV7-8 to TRBJ1-5; D perhaps matches TRBD1 (6 bases). Trimming cost V 2 bases and J 7 bases, with 15 bases left between them. The CDR3 sequence is 15 residues long. Germline CDR1 is SGHVS and CDR2 is FQNEAQ. DNA of the CDR3: TGTGCCAGCAGCTTAAGGCGACAGGAGGGGCAGCCCCAGCATTTT. Its translation is CASSLRRQEGQPQHF.

The V gene is TRBV19, the J gene TRBJ1-1; 9 nucleotides match TRBD1. The CDR3 has 16 amino acids. CDR1 and CDR2 from the germline V gene are LNHDA and SQIVND (reference sequence). After removal of 5 bases from V and 0 bases from J, the junction contained 7 bases not matched to a gene. The CDR3, as DNA: TGTGCCAGTAGTCAACCGGGACAGGGCTTGAACACTGAAGCTTTCTTT. It yields the protein CASSQPGQGLNTEAFF.

The genes are TRBV14 and TRBJ2-7; D possibly corresponds to TRBD2 (5 bases). Germline loops: CDR1 SGHDN, CDR2 FVKESK. CDR3 size: 15 residues. Deletions cut 1 base from V and 2 bases from J, with 12 bases between. CDR3 residues: CASSQGLPGPYEQYF. In nucleotides, the CDR3 is TGTGCCAGCAGCCAAGGACTACCTGGCCCCTACGAGCAGTACTTC.